Given below is one T cell receptor beta chain in context. The sample belongs to a study of cytomegalovirus exposure and HLA in healthy donors. Vbeta (60) and Jbeta (13) primers were used in the PCR. Repertoires were generated with immunoSEQ multiplex PCR, while TCRdb's copy carries only in-frame clones and drops some. The sample lists over 65,000 clones; over 70% were seen once. V dropped 2 bases and J dropped 4 bases, with 11 bases sitting between them. Germline assignment: CDR1 WSHSY and CDR2 SAAADI. The CDR3 totals 14 residues. The sequence was obtained from a woman between 40 and 55 years old in good health and CMV-seronegative. Material for sequencing was PBMCs. The chain uses TRBV10-2 and TRBJ1-2; no clear D gene. The CDR3 nucleotides read TGCGCCAGCAGTGAGCTTGGCACCGCCTATGGCTACACCTTC. Translated, it gives CASSELGTAYGYTF.